This T cell receptor beta chain derives from a study of long-term antiretroviral therapy in people with HIV. Findings of the study overall: The study found narrower CDR3 length ranges in HIV repertoires than in controls. Diversity increased after ART yet remained lower than in transplant donor controls.

Running of the v3.0 immunoSEQ assay took place at survey level. Sequencing targeted 40,000-50,000 T-cell genomes per sample. Assay: immunoSEQ multiplex PCR; the TCRdb copy retains only in-frame clones and omits some. The sample includes about 31,000 clones, 70% to 90% of them seen just once. Every participant with HIV received treatment in the United States. Germline CDR1 and CDR2: LNHDA and SQIVND (reference sequence). V lost 8 bases, J lost 5 bases, and 5 bases stayed unmatched. The CDR3 spans 14 residues. Remarks on this clone: Its antigen is currently unknown.

The V gene is TRBV19, the J gene TRBJ2-2; 10 bases are shared with TRBD1. The specimen comprised unsorted PBMCs, sampled 0.8 years before starting antiretroviral therapy. This clonotype originated in a man between 18 and 35 years old with HIV. The chain's CDR3 is CASGDRGSTGELFF. DNA for the CDR3: TGTGCCAGTGGGGACAGGGGAAGTACCGGGGAGCTGTTTTTT.